The 4 T cell receptor beta chains below come from one sample, sequenced in a study of OX40 agonist ivuxolimab in advanced cancers. TCRdb's table, derived via immunoSEQ multiplex PCR, lists solely in-frame clones and lacks some. The table records roughly 56,000 clones, 80% to 90% of them present only once. Sequences were derived from CD4+ or CD8+ T cells sorted from blood, sampled in a trial of the OX40 agonist ivuxolimab. The receptors were sampled from an adult with an advanced solid tumor such as melanoma, head and neck, liver or kidney cancer.

V is TRBV2 and J is TRBJ2-7; D unresolved. This CDR3 is 12 amino acids long. Germline V gene data show CDR1 as SNHLY and CDR2 as FYNNEI. The germline V and J ends were trimmed by 6 bases and 3 bases, with 9 bases remaining between them. The CDR3 DNA follows: TGTGCCAGCAGCCAACAAGACTACGAGCAGTACTTC. It yields the protein CASSQQDYEQYF.

The chain joins TRBV10-3 to TRBJ1-3, with TRBD1 as a possible D gene (5 bases). Germline V gene lookup returns CDR1 ENHRY and CDR2 SYGVKD. The CDR3 is 15 residues long. V was trimmed by 1 base and J by 3 bases, leaving 10 bases between them. Written as DNA, the CDR3 is TGTGCCATCAGTGAGTACCAGGGCGGTGGAAACACCATATATTTT. Amino acids: CAISEYQGGGNTIYF.

The chain combines TRBV6-1 with TRBJ1-1; 11 bases agree with TRBD1. Germline V lookup: CDR1 MNHNS, CDR2 SASEGT. Unmatched junction bases numbered 4, after V lost 2 bases and J lost 5 bases. This CDR3 has 15 amino acids. Here the CDR3 DNA reads TGTGCCAGCAGTGAATTAGGGGACAGGGGGACTGAAGCTTTCTTT. Its protein is CASSELGDRGTEAFF.

This clone was detected once. V gene TRBV5-1 combines with J gene TRBJ2-7, with 10 bases fitting TRBD2. The CDR3 runs to 17 residues. The ends lost 3 bases at V and 0 bases at J; junction bases unmatched: 9. In germline, CDR1 is SGHRS, CDR2 YFSETQ. This chain's CDR3 is CASSSGSGGRSSYEQYF. Written as DNA, the CDR3 is TGCGCCAGCAGCTCGGGTAGCGGGGGGCGTAGCTCCTACGAGCAGTACTTC. The complete variable domain, with remaining parts taken from reference TRBV5-1 and TRBJ2-7, reads KAGVTQTPRYLIKTRGQQVTLSCSPISGHRSVSWYQQTPGQGLQFLFEYFSETQRNKGNFPGRFSGRQFSNSRSEMNVSTLELGDSALYLCASSSGSGGRSSYEQYFGPGTRLTVT.